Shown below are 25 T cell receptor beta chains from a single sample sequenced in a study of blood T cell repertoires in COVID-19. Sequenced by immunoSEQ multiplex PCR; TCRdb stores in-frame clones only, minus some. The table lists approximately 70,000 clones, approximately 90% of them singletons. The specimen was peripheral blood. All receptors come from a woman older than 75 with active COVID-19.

This chain's CDR3 is CASSVRGFTDYGYTF. The CDR3 DNA reads as TGTGCCAGCAGCGTCCGGGGGTTCACAGACTATGGCTACACCTTC. J is TRBJ1-2 and V is TRBV5-4, with a possible D match to TRBD1 (5 bases). CDR1 SGHNT and CDR2 YYREEE come from the germline V gene (reference sequence). Trimming left V 4 bases short and J 3 bases short, with 16 bases between. The CDR3 runs 15 residues.

The CDR3 nucleotides are TGTGCCAGCAGTGATCCGGGGATTCTCGTCTCTGGGGCCAACGTCCTGACTTTC. Translating gives CASSDPGILVSGANVLTF. The chain is built from TRBV2 and TRBJ2-6, with a weak D call TRBD2 (5 bases). Germline lookup yields CDR1 SNHLY and CDR2 FYNNEI. The CDR3 consists of 18 residues. Trimming pared 3 bases from V and 0 bases from J, leaving 15 bases between.

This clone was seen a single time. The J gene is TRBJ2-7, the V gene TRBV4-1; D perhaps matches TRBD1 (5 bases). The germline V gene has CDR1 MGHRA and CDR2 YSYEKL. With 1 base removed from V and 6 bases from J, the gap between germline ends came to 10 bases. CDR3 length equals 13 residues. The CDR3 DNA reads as TGCGCCAGCAGCCAAGCAGGGTCCGGCGAGCAGTACTTC. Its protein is CASSQAGSGEQYF.

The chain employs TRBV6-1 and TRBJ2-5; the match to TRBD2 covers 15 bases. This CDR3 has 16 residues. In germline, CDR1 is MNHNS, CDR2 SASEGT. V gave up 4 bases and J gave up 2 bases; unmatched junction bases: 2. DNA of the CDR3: TGTGCCAGCAGTGTAGGACTAGCGGGAGGGCAAGAGACCCAGTACTTC. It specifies CASSVGLAGGQETQYF.

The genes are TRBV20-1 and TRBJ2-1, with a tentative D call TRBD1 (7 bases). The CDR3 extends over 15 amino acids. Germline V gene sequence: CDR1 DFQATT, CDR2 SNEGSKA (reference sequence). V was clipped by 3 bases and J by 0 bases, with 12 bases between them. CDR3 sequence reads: CSASPGGLSYNEQFF. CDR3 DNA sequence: TGCAGTGCTAGTCCAGGGGGGCTCTCCTACAATGAGCAGTTCTTC.

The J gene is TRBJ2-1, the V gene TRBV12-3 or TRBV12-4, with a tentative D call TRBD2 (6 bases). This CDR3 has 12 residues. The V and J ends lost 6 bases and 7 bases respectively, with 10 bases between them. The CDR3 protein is CASRGGSNEQFF. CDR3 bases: TGTGCCAGCAGAGGAGGGTCTAATGAGCAGTTCTTC.

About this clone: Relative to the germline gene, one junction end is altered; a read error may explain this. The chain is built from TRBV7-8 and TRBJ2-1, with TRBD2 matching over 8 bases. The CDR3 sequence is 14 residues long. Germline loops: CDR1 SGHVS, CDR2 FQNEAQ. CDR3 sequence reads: CASSPAREAPLALF. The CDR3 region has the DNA TGTGCCTCCAGCCCCGCGCGGGAGGCCCCGTTGGCGCTCTTC.

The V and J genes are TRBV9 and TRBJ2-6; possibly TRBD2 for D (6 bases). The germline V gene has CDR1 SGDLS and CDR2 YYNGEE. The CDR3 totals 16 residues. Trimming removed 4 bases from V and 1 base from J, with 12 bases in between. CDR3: CASSTRGGSGANVLTF. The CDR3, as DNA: TGTGCCAGCAGCACCCGTGGGGGGTCTGGGGCCAACGTCCTGACTTTC.

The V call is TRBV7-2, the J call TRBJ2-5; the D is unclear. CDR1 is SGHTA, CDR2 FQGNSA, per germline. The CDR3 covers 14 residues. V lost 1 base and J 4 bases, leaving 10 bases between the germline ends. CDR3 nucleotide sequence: TGTGCCAGCAGCTTAGGAGGAGTCGGAGAGACCCAGTACTTC. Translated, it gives CASSLGGVGETQYF.

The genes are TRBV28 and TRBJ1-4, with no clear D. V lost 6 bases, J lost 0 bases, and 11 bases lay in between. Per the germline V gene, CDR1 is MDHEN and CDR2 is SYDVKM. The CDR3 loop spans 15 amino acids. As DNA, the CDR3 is TGTGCCAGCAGCTCCTCCGGGGCAACTAATGAAAAACTGTTTTTT. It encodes CASSSSGATNEKLFF.

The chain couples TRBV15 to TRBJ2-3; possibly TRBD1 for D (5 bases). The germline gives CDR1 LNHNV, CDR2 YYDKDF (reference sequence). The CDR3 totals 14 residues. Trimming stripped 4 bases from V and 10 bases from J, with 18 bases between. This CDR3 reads CATSNRQTGVPQYF. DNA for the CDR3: TGTGCCACCAGCAATCGACAGACTGGCGTGCCGCAGTATTTT. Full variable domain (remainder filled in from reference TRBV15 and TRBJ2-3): DAMVIQNPRYQVTQFGKPVTLSCSQTLNHNVMYWYQQKSSQAPKLLFHYYDKDFNNEADTPDNFQSRRPNTSFCFLDIRSPGLGDTAMYLCATSNRQTGVPQYFGPGTRLTVL.

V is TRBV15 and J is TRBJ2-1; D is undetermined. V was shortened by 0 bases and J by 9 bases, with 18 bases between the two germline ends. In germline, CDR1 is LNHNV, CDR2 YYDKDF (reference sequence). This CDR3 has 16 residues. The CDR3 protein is CATSREAATYPGEQFF. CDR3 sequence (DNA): TGTGCCACCAGCAGAGAGGCGGCAACCTACCCGGGTGAGCAGTTCTTC.

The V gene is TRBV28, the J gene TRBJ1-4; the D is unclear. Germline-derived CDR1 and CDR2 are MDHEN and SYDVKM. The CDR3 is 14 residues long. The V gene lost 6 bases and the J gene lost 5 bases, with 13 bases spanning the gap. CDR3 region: CASSISQTNEKLFF. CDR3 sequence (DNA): TGTGCCAGCAGCATCAGTCAAACCAATGAAAAACTGTTTTTT. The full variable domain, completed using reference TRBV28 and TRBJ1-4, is DVKVTQSSRYLVKRTGEKVFLECVQDMDHENMFWYRQDPGLGLRLIYFSYDVKMKEKGDIPEGYSVSREKKERFSLILESASTNQTSMYLCASSISQTNEKLFFGSGTQLSVL.

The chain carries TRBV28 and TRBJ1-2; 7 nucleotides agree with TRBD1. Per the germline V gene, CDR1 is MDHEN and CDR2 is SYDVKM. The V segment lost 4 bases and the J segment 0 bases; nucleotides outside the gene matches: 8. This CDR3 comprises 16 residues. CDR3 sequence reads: CASSSTGPLTNYGYTF. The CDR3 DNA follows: TGTGCCAGCAGTTCGACAGGGCCTCTTACTAACTATGGCTACACCTTC.

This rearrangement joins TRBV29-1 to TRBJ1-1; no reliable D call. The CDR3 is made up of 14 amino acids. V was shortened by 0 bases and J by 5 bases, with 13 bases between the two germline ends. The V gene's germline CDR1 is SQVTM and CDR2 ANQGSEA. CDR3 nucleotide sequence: TGCAGCGTTGAAGAGTGGTCCTCTCGGACTGAAGCTTTCTTT. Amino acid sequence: CSVEEWSSRTEAFF.

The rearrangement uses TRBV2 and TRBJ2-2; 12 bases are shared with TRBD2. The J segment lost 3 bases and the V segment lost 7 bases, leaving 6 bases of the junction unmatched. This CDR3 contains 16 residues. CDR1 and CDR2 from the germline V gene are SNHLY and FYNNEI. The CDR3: CASKGASGRDTGELFF. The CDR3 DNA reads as TGTGCCAGCAAGGGTGCTAGCGGGAGGGACACCGGGGAGCTGTTTTTT.

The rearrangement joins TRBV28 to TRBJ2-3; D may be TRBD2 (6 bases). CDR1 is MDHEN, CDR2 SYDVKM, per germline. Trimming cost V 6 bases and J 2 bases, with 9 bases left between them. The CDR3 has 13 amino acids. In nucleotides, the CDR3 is TGTGCCAGCAGCCGGGGGTTCACAGATACGCAGTATTTT. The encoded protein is CASSRGFTDTQYF.

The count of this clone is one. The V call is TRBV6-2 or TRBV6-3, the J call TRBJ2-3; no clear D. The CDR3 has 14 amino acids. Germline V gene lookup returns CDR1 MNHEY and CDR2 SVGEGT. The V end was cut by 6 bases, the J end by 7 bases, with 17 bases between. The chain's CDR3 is CASSQPPTTNTQYF. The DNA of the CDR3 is TGTGCCAGCAGCCAACCTCCTACTACAAATACGCAGTATTTT.

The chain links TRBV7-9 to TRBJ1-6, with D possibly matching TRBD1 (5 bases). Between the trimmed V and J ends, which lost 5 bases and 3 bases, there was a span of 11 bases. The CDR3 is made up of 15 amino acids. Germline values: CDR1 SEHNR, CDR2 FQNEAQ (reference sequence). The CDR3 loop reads CASSGAGYYNSPLHF. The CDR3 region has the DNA TGTGCCAGCAGCGGGGCAGGGTACTATAATTCACCCCTCCACTTT.

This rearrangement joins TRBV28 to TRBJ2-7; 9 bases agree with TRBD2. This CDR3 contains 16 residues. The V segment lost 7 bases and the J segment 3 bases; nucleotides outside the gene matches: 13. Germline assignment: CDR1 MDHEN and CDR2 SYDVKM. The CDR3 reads CASTPGVAGVIYEQYF. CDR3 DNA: TGTGCCAGCACCCCCGGGGTAGCGGGAGTCATCTACGAGCAGTACTTC.

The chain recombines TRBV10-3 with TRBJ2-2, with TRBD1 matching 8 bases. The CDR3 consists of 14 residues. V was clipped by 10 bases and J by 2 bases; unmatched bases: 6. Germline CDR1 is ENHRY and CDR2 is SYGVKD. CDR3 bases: TGTGCCACCCCGGGACAGGTAAACACCGGGGAGCTGTTTTTT. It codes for CATPGQVNTGELFF.

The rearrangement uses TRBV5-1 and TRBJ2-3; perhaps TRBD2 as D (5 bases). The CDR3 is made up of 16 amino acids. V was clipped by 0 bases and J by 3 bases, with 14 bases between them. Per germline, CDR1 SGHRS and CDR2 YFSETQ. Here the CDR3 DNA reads TGCGCCAGCAGCTTGGCCGGGGTACCCGGAACAGATACGCAGTATTTT. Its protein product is CASSLAGVPGTDTQYF.

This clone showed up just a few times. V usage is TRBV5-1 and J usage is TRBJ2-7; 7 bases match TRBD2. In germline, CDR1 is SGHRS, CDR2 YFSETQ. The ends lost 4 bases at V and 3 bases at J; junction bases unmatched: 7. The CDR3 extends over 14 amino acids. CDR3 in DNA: TGCGCCAGCAGCCTCCGGCTAGCGGACTACGAGCAGTACTTC. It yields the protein CASSLRLADYEQYF.

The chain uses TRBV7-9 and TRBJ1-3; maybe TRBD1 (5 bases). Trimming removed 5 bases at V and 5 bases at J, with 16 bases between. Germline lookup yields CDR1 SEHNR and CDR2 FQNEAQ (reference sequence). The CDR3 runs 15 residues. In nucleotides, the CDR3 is TGTGCCAGCAGCCCCACGACGGGGGTCCGAAACACCATATATTTT. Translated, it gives CASSPTTGVRNTIYF.

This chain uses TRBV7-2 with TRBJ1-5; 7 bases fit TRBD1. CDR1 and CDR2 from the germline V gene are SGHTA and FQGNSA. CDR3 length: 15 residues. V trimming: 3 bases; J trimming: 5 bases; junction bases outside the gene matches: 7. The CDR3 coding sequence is TGTGCCAGCAGCTTTAATGGACAGGCCTATCAGCCCCAGCATTTT. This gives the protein CASSFNGQAYQPQHF.